The 26 T cell receptor beta chains given below trace back to one sample, sequenced in a study of Ad26.COV2.S vaccination and SARS-CoV-2 variants. Generated by immunoSEQ multiplex PCR, the TCRdb table keeps only in-frame clones and is missing some. The sample yields a few hundred thousand clones, about 92% seen once. Sample treatment: roughly 18 received Ad26.COV2.S at low or high dose, single or two shots; 5 received placebo; per-sample allocation not given. Specimen acquisition occurred on day 63 following the initial vaccine or placebo injection. Sequences were derived from peripheral blood, sampled in a trial of Ad26.COV2.S vaccine versus placebo. All receptors derive from a person between 18 and 59 years old who received the Ad26.COV2.S COVID-19 vaccine or a placebo.

The genes are TRBV6-2 or TRBV6-3 and TRBJ1-2; no reliable D call. Deletions cut 2 bases from V and 8 bases from J, with 12 bases between. The germline CDR1 and CDR2 sequences are MNHEY and SVGEGT. CDR3 length equals 13 residues. In nucleotides, the CDR3 is TGTGCCAGCAGTTACGTCGCATACAGCGGCTACACCTTC. Translating it yields CASSYVAYSGYTF.

The rearrangement links TRBV6-2 or TRBV6-3 to TRBJ1-2; TRBD1 matches at 8 bases. Germline CDR1 reads MNHEY; CDR2 reads SVGEGT. The CDR3 length is 13 residues. After removal of 4 bases from V and 8 bases from J, the junction contained 6 bases not matched to a gene. CDR3 nucleotide sequence: TGTGCCAGCAGTTTCGACAGGGGAAACGGCTACACCTTC. Translating gives CASSFDRGNGYTF.

The genes are TRBV12-5 and TRBJ2-6; D assignment may be TRBD1 or TRBD2 (5 bases each). Trimming took 1 base from V and 0 from J, leaving 10 bases between them. CDR1 is LGHNT and CDR2 is FRNRAP in the germline V gene. The CDR3 consists of 17 residues. The CDR3 DNA is TGTGCTAGTGGTTTGGAGGGGACCTTCTCTGGGGCCAACGTCCTGACTTTC. It translates to CASGLEGTFSGANVLTF.

The chain links TRBV18 to TRBJ1-2; TRBD1 matches at 8 bases. The CDR3 consists of 14 residues. The ends lost 1 base at V and 6 bases at J; junction bases unmatched: 4. The germline CDR1 and CDR2 sequences are KGHSH and LQKENI. CDR3 sequence: CASSPRDRGDGYTF. DNA of the CDR3: TGTGCCAGCTCACCACGAGACAGGGGTGATGGCTACACCTTC.

The chain links TRBV19 to TRBJ1-2, with D perhaps matching TRBD1 (5 bases). The germline CDR1 and CDR2 sequences are LNHDA and SQIVND (reference sequence). V was pared by 5 bases and J by 4 bases, with 14 bases between. This CDR3 has 14 amino acids. The CDR3 nucleotides read TGTGCCAGTAGTTCCCGCGGAGGGACCTATGGCTACACCTTC. This encodes CASSSRGGTYGYTF.

This chain joins TRBV5-1 and TRBJ2-2; possibly TRBD1 or TRBD2 for D (5 bases each). V dropped 3 bases and J dropped 2 bases, with 14 bases sitting between them. The CDR3 has 16 amino acids. The germline V gene encodes CDR1 SGHRS and CDR2 YFSETQ. CDR3 in DNA: TGCGCCAGCAGCTCGTCCGGGACCCTAAACACCGGGGAGCTGTTTTTT. It translates to CASSSSGTLNTGELFF.

The CDR3 DNA reads as TGCGCCAGCGGACAGGGGGCGGGTGAGACCCAGTACTTC. Its translation: CASGQGAGETQYF. J is TRBJ2-5 and V is TRBV4-3, with 11 bases lining up with TRBD1. The CDR3 spans 13 residues. J gave up 5 bases and V 8 bases, and 4 bases lay outside the gene matches. Germline V gives CDR1 LGHNA, CDR2 YSLEER.

The genes are TRBV5-1 and TRBJ1-2, with 10 positions matching TRBD1. V shed 4 bases and J 6 bases; nucleotides not matched to a gene: 9. This CDR3 comprises 15 residues. Germline CDR1 SGHRS, CDR2 YFSETQ. The CDR3 sequence: CASSRSDRGRDGYTF. The CDR3 coding sequence is TGCGCCAGCAGCAGGTCCGACAGGGGGCGCGATGGCTACACCTTC.

This clone has only one observation. This chain connects TRBV7-9 to TRBJ1-2; D unclear. V lost 0 bases, J lost 6 bases, and 11 bases lay in between. CDR3 length: 14 amino acids. CDR1 is SEHNR, CDR2 FQNEAQ, per germline (reference sequence). DNA of the CDR3: TGTGCCAGCAGCTTAGCGGAACGGAGGGATGGCTACACCTTC. It yields the protein CASSLAERRDGYTF.

This chain connects TRBV6-4 to TRBJ2-5; D ambiguous. Per germline, CDR1 MRHNA and CDR2 SNTAGT. This CDR3 contains 13 residues. Between the trimmed V and J ends, which lost 6 bases and 4 bases, there was a span of 12 bases. The CDR3 nucleotides read TGTGCCAGCAGCCTGAATATCGGAGAGACCCAGTACTTC. Translating it yields CASSLNIGETQYF.

This clone was detected once. J is TRBJ2-3 and V is TRBV5-6; D call uncertain. This CDR3 spans 13 amino acids. Germline lookup yields CDR1 SGHDT and CDR2 YYEEEE. Between the trimmed V and J ends, which lost 0 bases and 9 bases, there was a span of 11 bases. The CDR3 protein is CASSLARSGTQYF. As DNA, the CDR3 is TGTGCCAGCAGCTTGGCTAGGAGTGGCACGCAGTATTTT.

This clone was seen only once. The chain recombines TRBV30 with TRBJ2-7, with D possibly being TRBD1 (5 bases). The germline V gene has CDR1 GTSNPN and CDR2 SVGIG (reference sequence). V lost 4 bases and J lost 1, with 8 bases in between. This CDR3 is built from 12 residues. Here the CDR3 DNA reads TGTGCCTGGAACCAGGGATCCTACGAGCAGTACTTC. Translating gives CAWNQGSYEQYF.

This sequence joins TRBV15 and TRBJ1-1; 8 bases are shared with TRBD1. Germline CDR1 reads LNHNV; CDR2 reads YYDKDF (reference sequence). This CDR3 comprises 14 residues. V was clipped by 5 bases and J by 11 bases; unmatched bases: 13. The CDR3 bases are TGTGCCACCAGCTTCCGGACAGGGTTTGATGGGGCTTTCTTT. This codes for CATSFRTGFDGAFF. Full variable domain (remainder filled in from reference TRBV15 and TRBJ1-1): DAMVIQNPRYQVTQFGKPVTLSCSQTLNHNVMYWYQQKSSQAPKLLFHYYDKDFNNEADTPDNFQSRRPNTSFCFLDIRSPGLGDTAMYLCATSFRTGFDGAFFGQGTRLTVV.

This chain uses TRBV19 with TRBJ1-4; D not resolved. The CDR3 has 12 amino acids. The germline V gene encodes CDR1 LNHDA and CDR2 SQIVND (reference sequence). Between the trimmed V and J ends, which lost 1 base and 6 bases, there was a span of 3 bases. CDR3 region: CASSIGYEKLFF. The CDR3 region has the DNA TGTGCCAGTAGTATAGGTTATGAAAAACTGTTTTTT.

This sequence joins TRBV3-1 (or the pseudogene TRBV3-2) and TRBJ2-4; 7 bases fit TRBD1. This CDR3 spans 12 amino acids. CDR1 and CDR2 (germline): LGHDT, YNNKEL (reference sequence). Trimming removed 5 bases from V and 9 bases from J; junction bases left unmatched: 4. The CDR3 DNA reads as TGTGCCAGCAGCGGTTCAGGGGGCATTCAGTACTTC. It specifies CASSGSGGIQYF.

This clone was counted a single time. This chain links TRBV18 with TRBJ2-7, with TRBD1 matching over 12 bases. Germline V gives CDR1 KGHSH, CDR2 LQKENI. The CDR3 consists of 18 residues. V was clipped by 3 bases and J by 3 bases; unmatched bases: 12. As DNA, the CDR3 is TGTGCCAGCTCACCCGGGACAGGGGGCGCATTAGAGGTCTACGAGCAGTACTTC. Translated: CASSPGTGGALEVYEQYF. The full variable domain, rest sourced from reference TRBV18 and TRBJ2-7, is NAGVMQNPRHLVRRRGQEARLRCSPMKGHSHVYWYRQLPEEGLKFMVYLQKENIIDESGMPKERFSAEFPKEGPSILRIQQVVRGDSAAYFCASSPGTGGALEVYEQYFGPGTRLTVT.

The chain recombines TRBV5-1 with TRBJ1-5; TRBD1 matches 7 bases. The V gene end was trimmed by 4 bases and the J gene end by 3 bases; junction bases not matched to a gene: 4. Germline V gene lookup returns CDR1 SGHRS and CDR2 YFSETQ. The CDR3 consists of 14 residues. The CDR3 DNA follows: TGCGCCAGCAGCCTCACAGGGGACAATCAGCCCCAGCATTTT. Translated: CASSLTGDNQPQHF. Full variable domain (outside the CDR3, taken from reference TRBV5-1 and TRBJ1-5): KAGVTQTPRYLIKTRGQQVTLSCSPISGHRSVSWYQQTPGQGLQFLFEYFSETQRNKGNFPGRFSGRQFSNSRSEMNVSTLELGDSALYLCASSLTGDNQPQHFGDGTRLSIL.

The chain combines TRBV4-3 with TRBJ2-1; unclear D gene. The CDR3 totals 16 residues. Germline CDR1 is LGHNA and CDR2 is YSLEER. Trimming cost V 1 base and J 2 bases, with 12 bases left between them. CDR3 region: CASSQGSLDTYNEQFF. The CDR3 DNA sequence: TGCGCCAGCAGCCAAGGCTCGCTCGATACCTACAATGAGCAGTTCTTC.

The V and J genes are TRBV18 and TRBJ2-7; TRBD2 matches 10 bases. This CDR3 region has 16 residues. J gave up 3 bases and V 4 bases, and 9 bases lay outside the gene matches. Germline CDR1 and CDR2: KGHSH and LQKENI. The CDR3 protein is CASSLRVASGSYEQYF. As DNA, the CDR3 is TGTGCCAGCTCACTAAGGGTGGCTAGCGGGAGCTACGAGCAGTACTTC.

This clone is judged large (0.1 to 1%). The chain has TRBV6-1 and TRBJ2-7; weak D call: TRBD1 (7 bases). Germline CDR1 reads MNHNS; CDR2 reads SASEGT. The V and J ends lost 1 base and 2 bases respectively, with 12 bases between them. The CDR3 consists of 15 residues. CDR3 nucleotide sequence: TGTGCCAGCAGTGAAGGGCAGGGGGAGGCCTACGAGCAGTACTTC. It encodes CASSEGQGEAYEQYF.

The J gene is TRBJ2-2, the V gene TRBV13; D perhaps matches TRBD1 (7 bases). The CDR3 runs 20 residues. Germline-derived CDR1 and CDR2 are PRHDT and FYEKMQ (reference sequence). Deletions cut 4 bases from V and 3 bases from J, with 27 bases between. In DNA form, the CDR3 reads TGTGCCAGCAGCTCCGCGGGACCAGGACAGGAGGACTCTTACACCGGGGAGCTGTTTTTT. Translating it yields CASSSAGPGQEDSYTGELFF. The whole variable domain, remainder taken from reference TRBV13 and TRBJ2-2, is AAGVIQSPRHLIKEKRETATLKCYPIPRHDTVYWYQQGPGQDPQFLISFYEKMQSDKGSIPDRFSAQQFSDYHSELNMSSLELGDSALYFCASSSAGPGQEDSYTGELFFGEGSRLTVL.

J is TRBJ2-1 and V is TRBV4-3; D remains ambiguous. V was clipped by 0 bases and J by 4 bases, with 7 bases between them. Germline values: CDR1 LGHNA, CDR2 YSLEER. CDR3 size: 14 residues. Here the CDR3 DNA reads TGCGCCAGCAGCCAAGATCCTATTTACAATGAGCAGTTCTTC. Translating gives CASSQDPIYNEQFF.

The table lists this clone with a few counts. J is TRBJ1-5 and V is TRBV3-1 (or the pseudogene TRBV3-2), with 7 bases lining up with TRBD1. The CDR3 is made up of 16 amino acids. V was pared by 0 bases and J by 4 bases, with 6 bases of the junction left unmatched. The V gene's germline CDR1 is LGHDT and CDR2 YNNKEL (reference sequence). The CDR3 coding sequence is TGTGCCAGCAGCCAAGAATGGGACAGTGGTAATCAGCCCCAGCATTTT. Translation gives CASSQEWDSGNQPQHF.

The CDR3, as DNA: TGTGCCAGCGGACGGGACAGAGGACTTCCCGGAGATGGCTACACCTTC. Its translation: CASGRDRGLPGDGYTF. The rearrangement joins TRBV7-2 to TRBJ1-2, with 7 bases that match TRBD1. The trim removed 8 bases at V and 6 bases at J, leaving 18 bases unmatched. Germline CDR1 reads SGHTA; CDR2 reads FQGNSA. CDR3 length equals 16 residues.

This chain connects TRBV27 to TRBJ1-5; D unresolved. Germline assignment: CDR1 MNHEY and CDR2 SMNVEV (reference sequence). V dropped 6 bases and J dropped 0 bases, with 6 bases sitting between them. The length of the CDR3 is 13 residues. CDR3 DNA sequence: TGTGCCAGCAGGGGGAATAGCAATCAGCCCCAGCATTTT. It is translated as CASRGNSNQPQHF.

The V call is TRBV11-2, the J call TRBJ1-2; D not resolved. Germline V gene lookup returns CDR1 SGHAT and CDR2 FQNNGV. The V end lost 1 base, the J end lost 6 bases, and 12 bases lay between the germline ends. The CDR3 runs to 14 residues. Here the CDR3 reads CASSLGPARDGYTF. In DNA, the CDR3 is TGTGCCAGCAGCTTAGGTCCAGCTCGGGATGGCTACACCTTC.